These 8 T cell receptor beta chains were all obtained from the same sample, sequenced in a study of blood T cell repertoires in COVID-19. Method: immunoSEQ multiplex PCR; TCRdb's copy keeps in-frame clones and lacks some. Of some 41,000 clones listed, about 86% are singletons. The sequencing sample was made of peripheral blood. These receptor sequences come from a man between 40 and 49 years old with active COVID-19.

The rearrangement joins TRBV4-1 to TRBJ2-7, with D hard to call. Trimming left V 0 bases short and J 0 bases short, with 6 bases between. The CDR3 sequence is 14 residues long. Germline-derived CDR1 and CDR2 are MGHRA and YSYEKL. The CDR3 sequence is CASSQEPSSYEQYF. As DNA, the CDR3 is TGCGCCAGCAGCCAAGAGCCCAGCTCCTACGAGCAGTACTTC.

The chain employs TRBV10-2 and TRBJ2-7; TRBD1 is a possible D gene (6 bases). The CDR3 loop spans 13 amino acids. Germline lookup yields CDR1 WSHSY and CDR2 SAAADI. Trimming removed 6 bases from V and 3 bases from J, with 12 bases in between. The CDR3, as DNA: TGCGCCAGCAGAGCTGGACAGTTCTACGAGCAGTACTTC. Its protein is CASRAGQFYEQYF.

The chain combines TRBV28 with TRBJ1-4, with D hard to call. The V end was cut by 3 bases, the J end by 2 bases, with 10 bases between. Germline CDR1 MDHEN, CDR2 SYDVKM. The CDR3 consists of 15 residues. CDR3 coding DNA: TGTGCCAGCAGTTTTGTGGGAGCGACTAATGAAAAACTGTTTTTT. This sequence encodes CASSFVGATNEKLFF.

The chain is built from TRBV6-5 and TRBJ2-6; D uncertain. This CDR3 spans 13 amino acids. The germline gives CDR1 MNHEY, CDR2 SVGAGI. Trimming left V 9 bases short and J 4 bases short, with 10 bases between. CDR3 amino acids: CASRAAGANVLTF. In DNA, the CDR3 is TGTGCCAGTCGAGCTGCAGGGGCCAACGTCCTGACTTTC.

The chain has TRBV18 and TRBJ2-4; D perhaps matches TRBD2 (5 bases). The CDR3 consists of 16 residues. Germline CDR1 KGHSH, CDR2 LQKENI. V was pared by 3 bases and J by 3 bases, with 15 bases between. The CDR3 sequence: CASSPSGVKDKNIQYF. CDR3 DNA: TGTGCCAGCTCACCTTCCGGGGTGAAGGACAAAAACATTCAGTACTTC.

V usage is TRBV4-1 and J usage is TRBJ2-6; 7 positions match TRBD1. V lost 7 bases to trimming and J lost 0 bases; unmatched junction nucleotides: 9. Germline V gene data show CDR1 as MGHRA and CDR2 as YSYEKL. The CDR3 has 17 amino acids. This chain's CDR3 is CASTGTERGSGANVLTF. CDR3 sequence (DNA): TGCGCCAGCACTGGGACAGAGAGAGGCTCTGGGGCCAACGTCCTGACTTTC.

V usage is TRBV9 and J usage is TRBJ2-7; TRBD2 matches at 11 bases. V lost 4 bases to trimming and J lost 5 bases; unmatched junction nucleotides: 5. CDR3 size: 14 residues. Germline CDR1 reads SGDLS; CDR2 reads YYNGEE. The CDR3 loop reads CASSLAGGPHEQYF. The CDR3 DNA follows: TGTGCCAGCAGCCTAGCGGGAGGCCCCCACGAGCAGTACTTC.

The chain employs TRBV7-3 and TRBJ2-3; D is perhaps TRBD2 (6 bases). In germline, CDR1 is SGHTA, CDR2 FQGTGA. The CDR3 sequence is 14 residues long. Trimming took off 4 bases at V and 1 base at J, with 9 bases between the two ends. The CDR3 DNA sequence: TGTGCCAGCAGCTCCGGGGAGGGCACAGATACGCAGTATTTT. It is translated as CASSSGEGTDTQYF. The whole variable domain, filled in from reference TRBV7-3 and TRBJ2-3, reads GAGVSQTPSNKVTEKGKYVELRCDPISGHTALYWYRQSLGQGPEFLIYFQGTGAADDSGLPNDRFFAVRPEGSVSTLKIQRTERGDSAVYLCASSSGEGTDTQYFGPGTRLTVL.